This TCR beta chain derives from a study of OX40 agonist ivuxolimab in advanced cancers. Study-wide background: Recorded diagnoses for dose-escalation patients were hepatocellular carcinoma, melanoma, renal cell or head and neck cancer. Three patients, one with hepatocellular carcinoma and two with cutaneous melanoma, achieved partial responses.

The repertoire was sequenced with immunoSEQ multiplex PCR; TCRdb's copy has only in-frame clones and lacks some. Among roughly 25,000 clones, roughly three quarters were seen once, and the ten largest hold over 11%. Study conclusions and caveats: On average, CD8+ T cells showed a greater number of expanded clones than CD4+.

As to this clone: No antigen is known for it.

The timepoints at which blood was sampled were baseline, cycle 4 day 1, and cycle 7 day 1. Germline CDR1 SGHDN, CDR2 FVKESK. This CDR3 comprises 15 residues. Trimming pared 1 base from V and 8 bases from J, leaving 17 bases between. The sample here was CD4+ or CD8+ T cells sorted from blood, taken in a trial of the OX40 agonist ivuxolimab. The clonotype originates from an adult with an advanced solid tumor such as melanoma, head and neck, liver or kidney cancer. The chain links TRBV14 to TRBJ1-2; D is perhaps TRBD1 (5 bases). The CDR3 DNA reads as TGTGCCAGCAGCCAAGTATCCGGACAAGGTCACGGCTACACCTTC. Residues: CASSQVSGQGHGYTF.